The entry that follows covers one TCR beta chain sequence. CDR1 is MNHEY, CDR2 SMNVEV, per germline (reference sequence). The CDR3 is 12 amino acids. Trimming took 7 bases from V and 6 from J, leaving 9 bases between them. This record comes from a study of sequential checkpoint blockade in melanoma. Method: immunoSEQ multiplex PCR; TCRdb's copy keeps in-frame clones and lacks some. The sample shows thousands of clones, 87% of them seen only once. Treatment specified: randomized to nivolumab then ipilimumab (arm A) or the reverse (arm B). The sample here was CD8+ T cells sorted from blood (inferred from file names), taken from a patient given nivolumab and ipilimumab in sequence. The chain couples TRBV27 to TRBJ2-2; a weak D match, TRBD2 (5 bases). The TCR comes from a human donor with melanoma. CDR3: CASKWGAGELFF. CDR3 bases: TGTGCCAGCAAGTGGGGAGCCGGGGAGCTGTTTTTT.